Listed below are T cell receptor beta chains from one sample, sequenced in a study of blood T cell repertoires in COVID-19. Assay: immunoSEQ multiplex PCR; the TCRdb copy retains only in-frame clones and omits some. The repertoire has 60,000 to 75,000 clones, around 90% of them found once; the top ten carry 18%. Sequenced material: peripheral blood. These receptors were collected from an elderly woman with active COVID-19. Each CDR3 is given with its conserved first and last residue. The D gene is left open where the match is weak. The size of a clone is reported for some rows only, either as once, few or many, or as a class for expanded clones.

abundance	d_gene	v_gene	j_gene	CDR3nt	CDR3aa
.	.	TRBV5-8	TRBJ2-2	TGTGCCAGCAGCTTGGGCGGATCGAACACCGGGGAGCTGTTTTTT	CASSLGGSNTGELFF
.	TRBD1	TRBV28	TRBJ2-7	TGTGCCAGCAGTACGCCGGGACAGGGGGCGCGGGAGCAGTACTTC	CASSTPGQGAREQYF
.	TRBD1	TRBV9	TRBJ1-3	TGTGCCAGCAGCGAACAGGGGGCTGGAAACACCATATATTTT	CASSEQGAGNTIYF
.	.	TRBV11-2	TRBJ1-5	TGTGCCAGCAGCCTCTCCTCGGGGGGGAATCAGCCCCAGCATTTT	CASSLSSGGNQPQHF
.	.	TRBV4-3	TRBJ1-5	TGCGCCAGCAGCCAAAGCCTCCACGGACAAGGGGATCAGCCCCAGCATTTT	CASSQSLHGQGDQPQHF
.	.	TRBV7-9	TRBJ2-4	TGTGCCAGCAGCTTAAAAGGGGGCATTCAGTACTTC	CASSLKGGIQYF
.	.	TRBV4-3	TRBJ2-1	TGCGCCAGCAGCCCGCGGGTAAGGGACAATGAGCAGTTCTTC	CASSPRVRDNEQFF
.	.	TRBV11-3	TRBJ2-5	TGTGCCAGCAGCTTAGAGGGGGCGGACGAGACCCAGTACTTC	CASSLEGADETQYF
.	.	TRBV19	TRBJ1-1	TGTGCCAGTAAAAGAAGAGGCTTGAACACTGAAGCTTTCTTT	CASKRRGLNTEAFF
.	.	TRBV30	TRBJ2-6	TGTGCCTGGTACAGGGCCTCTGGGGCCAACGTCCTGACTTTC	CAWYRASGANVLTF
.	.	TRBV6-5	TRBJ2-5	TGTGCCAGCACCGCGAGGAGGGGCGGTGAGACCCAGTACTTC	CASTARRGGETQYF
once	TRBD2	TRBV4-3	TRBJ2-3	TGCGCCAGCAGCCAGGGACTAGCCTTCACCACAGATACGCAGTATTTT	CASSQGLAFTTDTQYF
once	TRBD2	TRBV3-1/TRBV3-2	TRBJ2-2	TGTGCCAGCAGCCAAGATCAAACTAGCGGGGGAACGAACACCGGGGAGCTGTTTTTT	CASSQDQTSGGTNTGELFF
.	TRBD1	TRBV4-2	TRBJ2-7	TGTGCCAGCAGCCCTCGACAGGGGTTCTCCTACGAGCAGTACTTC	CASSPRQGFSYEQYF
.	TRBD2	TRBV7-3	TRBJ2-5	TGTGCCAGCAGCCCGGTCGGGGGGGCGGTAGAGACCCAGTACTTC	CASSPVGGAVETQYF
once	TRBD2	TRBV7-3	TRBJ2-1	TGTGCCAGCAGCTTAGTACTAGCGGGGGCCGGTGAGCAGTTCTTC	CASSLVLAGAGEQFF
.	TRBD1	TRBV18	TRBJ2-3	TGTGCCAGCTCATCCTTGACAGGGGGCAGCACAGATACGCAGTATTTT	CASSSLTGGSTDTQYF
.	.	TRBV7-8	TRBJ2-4	TGTGCCAGCAGCTCCATTGCCAAAAACATTCAGTACTTC	CASSSIAKNIQYF
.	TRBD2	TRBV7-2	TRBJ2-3	TGTGCCAGCAGCTTAGGTGGGAGGGGCGAGACAGATACGCAGTATTTT	CASSLGGRGETDTQYF
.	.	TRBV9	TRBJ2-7	TGTGCCAGCAGCCTATACCCCCTAGCGAGCTCCTACGAGCAGTACTTC	CASSLYPLASSYEQYF
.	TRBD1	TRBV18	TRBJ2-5	TGTGCCAGCTCACCACCGGTCGGGACAGGAGAGACCCAGTACTTC	CASSPPVGTGETQYF
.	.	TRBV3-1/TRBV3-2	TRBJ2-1	TGTGCCAGCAGCCAAGAAGCGGCGAGCAATGAGCAGTTCTTC	CASSQEAASNEQFF
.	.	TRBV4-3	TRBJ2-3	TGCGCCAGCAGCCGACAAGGGCCCTGGGAGGACACAGATACGCAGTATTTT	CASSRQGPWEDTDTQYF
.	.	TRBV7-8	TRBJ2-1	TGTGCCAGCAGCCCAGCTTCCGGGGTGCAGTTCTTC	CASSPASGVQFF
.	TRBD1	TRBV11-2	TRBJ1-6	TGTGCCAGCAGCAATGACAGGGTTCATTCACCCCTCCACTTT	CASSNDRVHSPLHF
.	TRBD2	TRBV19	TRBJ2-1	TGTGCCAGTAGTATAGTTGGGACTAGCGGGGCTAGCTCCTACAATGAGCAGTTCTTC	CASSIVGTSGASSYNEQFF
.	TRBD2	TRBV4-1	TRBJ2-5	TGCGCCAGCAGCCAAGTACCCCGCGGCAGCGGGGGGAATCAAGAGACCCAGTACTTC	CASSQVPRGSGGNQETQYF
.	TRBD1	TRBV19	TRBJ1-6	TGTGCCAGTAGTATAACAGGGGCTAATTCACCCCTCCACTTT	CASSITGANSPLHF
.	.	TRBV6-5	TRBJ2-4	TGTGCCAGCAGTTACTCGGTGGGGGGCAAAAACATTCAGTACTTC	CASSYSVGGKNIQYF
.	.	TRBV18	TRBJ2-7	TGTGCCAGCTCACCCCCGGGGATCGGCGAGCAGTACTTC	CASSPPGIGEQYF
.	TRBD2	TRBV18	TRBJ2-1	TGTGCCAGCTCACCAAGGTCGGCACTAGCGGGGGGGGAGCAGTTCTTC	CASSPRSALAGGEQFF
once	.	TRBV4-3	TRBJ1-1	TGCGCCAGCAGCCAAGATCCCTTCTGGAACACTGAAGCTTTCTTT	CASSQDPFWNTEAFF
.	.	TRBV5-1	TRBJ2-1	TGCGCCAGCAGCTTGGGGTGGACCTCAGGGATCCCAATGGATGAGCAGTTCTTC	CASSLGWTSGIPMDEQFF
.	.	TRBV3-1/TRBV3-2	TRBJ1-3	TGTGCCAGCAGACAGCCCTCTGGAAACACCATATATTTT	CASRQPSGNTIYF
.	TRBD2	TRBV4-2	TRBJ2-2	TGTGCCAGCAGCCAAGTGCGGAGCGGGGGGGCTGTCGGGGAGCTGTTTTTT	CASSQVRSGGAVGELFF
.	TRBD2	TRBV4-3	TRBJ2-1	TGCGCCAGCAGCCCTACCCTAGCGGGGGGGCACAATGAGCAGTTCTTC	CASSPTLAGGHNEQFF
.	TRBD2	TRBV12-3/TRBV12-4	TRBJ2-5	TGTGCCAGCAGTTTAAGAGCGGGGGGCCAGTACTTC	CASSLRAGGQYF
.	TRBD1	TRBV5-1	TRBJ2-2	TGCGCCAGCAGCTCCCCGACAGGGCGGATTTCCAACACCGGGGAGCTGTTTTTT	CASSSPTGRISNTGELFF
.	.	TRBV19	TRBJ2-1	TGTGCCAGTAGTATTTCTCTGCTAAGCAATGAGCAGTTCTTC	CASSISLLSNEQFF
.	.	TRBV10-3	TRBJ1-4	TGTGCCATCAGTGACGGCAGGTTTAATGAAAAACTGTTTTTT	CAISDGRFNEKLFF
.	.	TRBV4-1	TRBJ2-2	TGCGCCAGCAGCTCGTACGGGGAGCTGTTTTTT	CASSSYGELFF
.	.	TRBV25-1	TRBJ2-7	TGTGCCAGCAGGCCGCTGGACAGCGCCGAGCAGTACTTC	CASRPLDSAEQYF
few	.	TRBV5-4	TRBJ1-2	TGTGCCAGCAGCTTGGGAGGTTCGGGGGACTATGGCTACACCTTC	CASSLGGSGDYGYTF
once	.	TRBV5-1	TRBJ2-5	TGCGCCAGCAGCTTGGGAGGTAGCGAAGAGACCCAGTACTTC	CASSLGGSEETQYF
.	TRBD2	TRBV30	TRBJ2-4	TGTGCCTGGAGTGTAAGCGGGGGAAACATTCAGTACTTC	CAWSVSGGNIQYF
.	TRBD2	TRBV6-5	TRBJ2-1	TGTGCCAGCAGCCGGACTAGCGGGGGGGCCCGGCAGTTCTTC	CASSRTSGGARQFF
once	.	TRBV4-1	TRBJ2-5	TGCGCCAGCAGCCTTACGAGGGCTCAAGAGACCCAGTACTTC	CASSLTRAQETQYF
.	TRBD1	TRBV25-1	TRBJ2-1	TGTGCCAGCAGTGAGGACAGGGCCTGGAATGAGCAGTTCTTC	CASSEDRAWNEQFF
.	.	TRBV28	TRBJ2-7	TGTGCCAGCAGTTCAAGGGGTCCCTACGAGCAGTACTTC	CASSSRGPYEQYF
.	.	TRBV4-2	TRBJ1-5	TGTGCCAGCAGCCAGGCGGGAGGACAGAATCAGCCCCAGCATTTT	CASSQAGGQNQPQHF
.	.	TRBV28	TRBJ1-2	TGTGCCAGCAGCCGAGGGAACGGCTACACCTTC	CASSRGNGYTF
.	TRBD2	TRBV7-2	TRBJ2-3	TGTGCCAGCAGCTTAGCCGGGACTAGCACCAATACGCAGTATTTT	CASSLAGTSTNTQYF
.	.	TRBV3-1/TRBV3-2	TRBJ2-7	TGTGCCAGCAGGGGGCAGGACATCGAGCAGTACTTC	CASRGQDIEQYF
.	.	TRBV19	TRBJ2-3	TGTGCCAGTAGTATGAGGGTGGTGGATACGCAGTATTTT	CASSMRVVDTQYF
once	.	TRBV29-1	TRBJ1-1	TGCAGCGTTGAGGGAGGGACGTGGAAAACTGAAGCTTTCTTT	CSVEGGTWKTEAFF